This TCR beta chain stems from a study of STAT3 mutations in large granular lymphocyte leukemia (dated by TCRdb to the late 2010s). General notes on the study: Canonical activating STAT3 mutations were detected in roughly half of the longitudinally sequenced T-LGLL patients. One or more immunosuppressive therapy regimens were given to more than half of T-LGLL patients, and hematologic response was seen in 40% to 50% of the treated patients. Serial deep sequencing of TCRbeta CDR3 and STAT3 was performed in patients with T-cell large granular lymphocyte leukemia to reconstruct clonal hierarchy and dynamics. From an initial cohort of some 210 LGL patients, 15 to 20 representative T-LGLL cases were chosen for longitudinal sequencing of TCRbeta and STAT3. As controls, the study also included longitudinal sequencing of a couple of patients with natural killer LGL leukemia. For each patient, sequencing was performed at an average of around 4 time points, with a range of 2 to 8 samplings.

The same DNA, extracted from blood mononuclear cells, served for both TCR sequencing and STAT3 sequencing. General conclusions and limits of the study: TCR clonotype switching after therapy was observed in about 35% of the 18 patients, and all newly emerging clones were found to be STAT3 wild type. The burden of the dominant TCR clone was higher than the STAT3 mutant burden in several patients, which suggests that the STAT3 mutation arose secondarily inside a clone that had already expanded. Linking therapy response to changes in TCR clonal burden was complicated by variable intervals between samplings and by differing treatment regimens. Because no samples were available when a clone first appeared, clonal expansion was inferred from samplings taken at other points. All T-LGLL patients had at least one immunodominant TCRbeta clonotype, and roughly half had multiple immunodominant subclonotypes. Because codominant clonotypes persisted in some patients, a small but highly pathogenic clone may have been missed.

In the germline V gene, CDR1 corresponds to MDHEN and CDR2 to SYDVKM. For this chain, trimming is 2 bases at the V end and 4 bases at the J end, and the number of junction bases without a gene match is 6. The CDR3 covers 15 residues, taking in both the cysteine and the phenylalanine. Just CDR3 DNA is preserved here, 45 bases in frame from base 1. A word on this clone: Which antigen it targets is not known. It has no much larger one-base neighbor in the sample; base qualities were not kept.

An Illumina MiSeq was used to sequence the TCRbeta libraries, yielding an average of approximately 43,000 productive templates per sample. The immunoSEQ assay, which uses multiplex PCR amplification, was used to generate TCRbeta CDR3 libraries. The study's processing was this. Repertoire diversity was calculated as previously defined, and values close to 0 indicated extremely monoclonal samples. In TCRdb, the immuneACCESS table is reduced to in-frame sequences with V and J assigned. These tables do not hold every clone; where another copy was compared, an unresolved V gene accounts for under half, and the others remain unexplained. V and J calls and clone size are as listed in that table; D and trimming were resolved from the DNA. In this sample the table shows some 9,100 clones, about 92% of which occur a single time. Together, the top ten hold about 66% of the sample.

The chain is assembled from TRBV28 and TRBJ2-7; TRBD1 aligns with 9 central bases. The clonotype comes from a man between 60 and 75 years old with T-cell large granular lymphocyte leukemia. Some clones in this sample may be carry-over from other donors' samples. The age is the age at diagnosis. Sequenced sample: peripheral blood mononuclear cells. In nucleotides, the sequence is TGTGCCAGCAGTTTAGCAGGGACAGGGTCGTACGAGCAGTACTTC. The encoded protein is CASSLAGTGSYEQYF. The reference TRBV28 and TRBJ2-7 proteins fill in what lies around the CDR3, so the full variable domain reads DVKVTQSSRYLVKRTGEKVFLECVQDMDHENMFWYRQDPGLGLRLIYFSYDVKMKEKGDIPEGYSVSREKKERFSLILESASTNQTSMYLCASSLAGTGSYEQYFGPGTRLTVT.